The 27 T cell receptor beta chains in this list originate from one sample, sequenced in a study of cytomegalovirus exposure and HLA in healthy donors. PCR employed 60 Vbeta and 13 Jbeta primers. TCRdb's copy holds only in-frame clones and misses some; the assay was immunoSEQ multiplex PCR. The table includes approximately 140,000 clones, more than 60% detected once. Sample: PBMCs. These receptors originate from a woman in her fifties or sixties in good health and CMV-seronegative.

The chain employs TRBV13 and TRBJ2-7, with 7 positions matching TRBD1. J gave up 3 bases and V 0 bases, and 2 bases lay outside the gene matches. The germline gives CDR1 PRHDT, CDR2 FYEKMQ (reference sequence). The CDR3 is 14 residues long. The CDR3 nucleotides are TGTGCCAGCAGCTTAGGGGGGACAGACTACGAGCAGTACTTC. Amino acids: CASSLGGTDYEQYF.

The chain carries TRBV5-5 and TRBJ2-3, with D possibly being TRBD1 (5 bases). Germline CDR1 and CDR2: SGHKS and YYEKEE (reference sequence). V was pared by 0 bases and J by 2 bases, with 19 bases between. The CDR3 contains 18 residues. The CDR3 here is CASSLVRSTGSFTDTQYF. Written as DNA, the CDR3 is TGTGCCAGCAGCTTGGTGAGGTCCACAGGCTCCTTCACAGATACGCAGTATTTT.

The chain links TRBV6-1 to TRBJ1-5; D is possibly TRBD1 (5 bases). Germline CDR1 and CDR2: MNHNS and SASEGT. V lost 2 bases and J lost 0, with 14 bases in between. The CDR3 loop spans 17 amino acids. The CDR3 nucleotides read TGTGCCAGCAGTGAACAGGGACTTCTTTATAGCAATCAGCCCCAGCATTTT. Protein product: CASSEQGLLYSNQPQHF.

The V and J genes are TRBV7-2 and TRBJ2-5; D is perhaps TRBD2 (5 bases). This CDR3 is 15 amino acids long. Trimming removed 5 bases at V and 7 bases at J, with 20 bases between. Germline V gene data show CDR1 as SGHTA and CDR2 as FQGNSA. CDR3 sequence: CASSPPGVFPGTQYF. CDR3 nucleotides: TGTGCCAGCAGCCCCCCCGGGGTCTTCCCAGGGACCCAGTACTTC.

Notes on this clone: Other DNA variants within this sample encode the same CDR3. The rearrangement joins TRBV29-1 to TRBJ2-7; the match to TRBD1 covers 7 bases. The J segment lost 2 bases and the V segment lost 1 base, leaving 2 bases of the junction unmatched. This CDR3 has 13 amino acids. Per the germline V gene, CDR1 is SQVTM and CDR2 is ANQGSEA. The CDR3 region has the DNA TGCAGCGTTGAAGGGCAGGGGGCCTACGAGCAGTACTTC. This translates into CSVEGQGAYEQYF.

This clone was recorded many times. The chain recombines TRBV18 with TRBJ1-1, with TRBD1 matching 7 bases. CDR1 and CDR2 (germline): KGHSH, LQKENI. This CDR3 comprises 12 residues. Unmatched junction bases numbered 4, after V lost 5 bases and J lost 7 bases. The CDR3 DNA is TGTGCCAGCTCAGAACAGGGGATTGAAGCTTTCTTT. Translation gives CASSEQGIEAFF. Full variable domain (remainder filled in from reference TRBV18 and TRBJ1-1): NAGVMQNPRHLVRRRGQEARLRCSPMKGHSHVYWYRQLPEEGLKFMVYLQKENIIDESGMPKERFSAEFPKEGPSILRIQQVVRGDSAAYFCASSEQGIEAFFGQGTRLTVV.

The chain carries TRBV27 and TRBJ2-3; TRBD2 matches at 12 bases. The CDR3 covers 17 residues. CDR1 MNHEY and CDR2 SMNVEV come from the germline V gene (reference sequence). Germline trimming cut 2 bases from V and 5 bases from J; bases unmatched to any gene: 8. The CDR3 sequence is CASSLGTSGFRGDTQYF. Written as DNA, the CDR3 is TGTGCCAGCAGTTTAGGGACTAGCGGGTTTCGGGGAGATACGCAGTATTTT.

V is TRBV2 and J is TRBJ2-3; TRBD1 aligns across 12 bases. Germline-derived CDR1 and CDR2 are SNHLY and FYNNEI. After removal of 6 bases from V and 5 bases from J, the junction contained 6 bases not matched to a gene. The CDR3 length is 15 residues. The CDR3 DNA reads as TGTGCCAGCAGGGGGGACAGGGGGCGAGGAGATACGCAGTATTTT. Protein sequence: CASRGDRGRGDTQYF. The whole variable domain, remainder taken from reference TRBV2 and TRBJ2-3, is EPEVTQTPSHQVTQMGQEVILRCVPISNHLYFYWYRQILGQKVEFLVSFYNNEISEKSEIFDDQFSVERPDGSNFTLKIRSTKLEDSAMYFCASRGDRGRGDTQYFGPGTRLTVL.

This clone was detected only a few times. The J gene is TRBJ2-2, the V gene TRBV29-1; D is uncertain. Looked up from germline, CDR1 is SQVTM and CDR2 is ANQGSEA. The CDR3 length is 12 residues. In DNA form, the CDR3 reads TGCACCGCACTCACGAACACCGGGGAGCTGTTTTTT. Its protein is CTALTNTGELFF.

The V gene is TRBV19, the J gene TRBJ1-1; D is ambiguous. There are 13 residues in the CDR3. V dropped 4 bases and J dropped 1 base, with 7 bases sitting between them. Germline CDR1 and CDR2: LNHDA and SQIVND (reference sequence). CDR3 loop: CASSTQKNTEAFF. The CDR3, as DNA: TGTGCCAGTAGTACCCAAAAGAACACTGAAGCTTTCTTT.

This clone was seen a handful of times. The same CDR3 arises from other DNA sequences in this sample as well. The rearrangement uses TRBV7-2 and TRBJ2-1; D remains ambiguous. CDR1 is SGHTA and CDR2 is FQGNSA in the germline V gene. V lost 3 bases and J lost 7, with 7 bases in between. CDR3 length equals 12 residues. The CDR3 loop is CASSFERNEQFF. The CDR3 DNA sequence: TGTGCCAGCAGCTTCGAGAGGAATGAGCAGTTCTTC.

The chain recombines TRBV7-2 with TRBJ2-7, with 7 bases matching TRBD1. The CDR3 totals 14 residues. Germline V gene sequence: CDR1 SGHTA, CDR2 FQGNSA. With 5 bases clipped from V and 2 bases from J, the junction kept 6 bases outside the gene matches. The CDR3 loop is CASSTTGPPYEQYF. For the CDR3, the DNA is TGTGCCAGCAGCACGACAGGGCCTCCCTACGAGCAGTACTTC. Full variable domain (rest looked up from reference TRBV7-2 and TRBJ2-7): GAGVSQSPSNKVTEKGKDVELRCDPISGHTALYWYRQSLGQGLEFLIYFQGNSAPDKSGLPSDRFSAERTGGSVSTLTIQRTQQEDSAVYLCASSTTGPPYEQYFGPGTRLTVT.

The chain has TRBV5-6 and TRBJ1-1, with 11 nucleotides matching TRBD1. J lost 7 bases, V lost 5 bases, and 7 bases had no gene match. The germline V gene encodes CDR1 SGHDT and CDR2 YYEEEE. The CDR3 consists of 14 residues. The DNA for the CDR3 is TGTGCCAGCAGTTACGGACAGGGGGCAATTGAAGCTTTCTTT. This codes for CASSYGQGAIEAFF.

This chain joins TRBV10-3 and TRBJ1-1; D gene unclear. Germline loops: CDR1 ENHRY, CDR2 SYGVKD. Trimming took off 5 bases at V and 1 base at J, with 8 bases between the two ends. CDR3 length: 13 residues. CDR3 coding DNA: TGTGCCATCAGTTTAGAAAAGAACACTGAAGCTTTCTTT. This encodes CAISLEKNTEAFF.

This chain connects TRBV5-1 to TRBJ1-2; possible D gene TRBD1, 6 bases. The CDR3 covers 13 residues. The ends were cut back, 4 bases at V and 4 bases at J, with 11 bases in the middle. In germline, CDR1 is SGHRS, CDR2 YFSETQ. CDR3 loop: CASSQGGSYGYTF. The DNA for the CDR3 is TGCGCCAGCAGCCAAGGGGGTAGCTATGGCTACACCTTC. Variable domain in full (rest from reference TRBV5-1 and TRBJ1-2): KAGVTQTPRYLIKTRGQQVTLSCSPISGHRSVSWYQQTPGQGLQFLFEYFSETQRNKGNFPGRFSGRQFSNSRSEMNVSTLELGDSALYLCASSQGGSYGYTFGSGTRLTVV.

This chain connects TRBV2 to TRBJ2-3; tentative D call: TRBD2 (6 bases). From germline, CDR1 is SNHLY and CDR2 FYNNEI. V was cut by 8 bases and J by 4 bases, with 16 bases left in between. This CDR3 is 14 amino acids long. CDR3 in DNA: TGTGCCAGCGGAACGGGAGTGCGGGCAGATACGCAGTATTTT. This encodes CASGTGVRADTQYF.

This clone was counted between two and nine times. CDR3 sequence: CASGSRGSATNEKLFF. Here the CDR3 DNA reads TGTGCCAGTGGCTCGCGGGGGTCAGCAACTAATGAAAAACTGTTTTTT. The V call is TRBV19, the J call TRBJ1-4; weak D call: TRBD1 (5 bases). This CDR3 has 16 amino acids. Germline lookup yields CDR1 LNHDA and CDR2 SQIVND (reference sequence). Between the trimmed V and J ends, which lost 8 bases and 0 bases, there was a span of 16 bases.

This sequence joins TRBV14 and TRBJ1-1; 7 bases align to TRBD1. This CDR3 is 15 amino acids long. The germline CDR1 and CDR2 sequences are SGHDN and FVKESK. Germline trimming cut 0 bases from V and 5 bases from J; bases unmatched to any gene: 6. The CDR3 sequence is CASSQDQGEFTEAFF. CDR3 nucleotide sequence: TGTGCCAGCAGCCAAGATCAGGGGGAATTTACTGAAGCTTTCTTT.

V usage is TRBV7-6 and J usage is TRBJ2-3; D is unresolved. V dropped 5 bases and J dropped 0 bases, with 12 bases sitting between them. The CDR3 is 15 amino acids. Germline lookup yields CDR1 SGHVS and CDR2 FNYEAQ. The CDR3 reads CASSQYSFSTDTQYF. CDR3 sequence (DNA): TGTGCCAGCAGCCAGTACAGCTTTAGCACAGATACGCAGTATTTT.

This clone is a singleton in its sample. V gene TRBV6-1 combines with J gene TRBJ1-4, with 9 bases matching TRBD1. The CDR3 runs 17 residues. The germline CDR1 and CDR2 sequences are MNHNS and SASEGT. V gave up 3 bases and J gave up 10 bases; unmatched junction bases: 15. CDR3 amino acids: CASSDFLPGTGIGKLFF. CDR3 nucleotides: TGTGCCAGCAGTGACTTCTTACCCGGGACAGGGATTGGAAAACTGTTTTTT.

In this sample, this clone turned up a few times. The V gene is TRBV4-3, the J gene TRBJ2-5, with 8 bases identical to TRBD1. The DNA end favors TRBJ2-7, so the J call may be wrong. Germline V gives CDR1 LGHNA, CDR2 YSLEER. The length of the CDR3 is 13 residues. The CDR3 sequence: CASSRDRNYEQYF. The CDR3 DNA follows: TGCGCCAGCAGCCGGGACAGGAACTACGAGCAGTACTTC.

This chain uses TRBV12-5 with TRBJ2-5, with 9 bases identical to TRBD2. With V trimmed by 2 bases and J by 7 bases, 5 bases remained unmatched. Germline V gives CDR1 LGHNT, CDR2 FRNRAP. The CDR3 consists of 14 residues. The CDR3, as DNA: TGTGCTAGTGGTTTGTTAGCGGGGGTGGGGACCCAGTACTTC. Amino acids: CASGLLAGVGTQYF.

The chain links TRBV28 to TRBJ2-5, with D perhaps TRBD2 (5 bases). The J call may be incorrect, as the DNA end agrees better with TRBJ2-7. The CDR3 loop spans 14 amino acids. Germline loops: CDR1 MDHEN, CDR2 SYDVKM. CDR3 DNA: TGTGCCAGCAGAGGTAGCGACCCATCCTACGAGCAGTACTTC. Its translation is CASRGSDPSYEQYF.

This clone was detected a few times. The rearrangement links TRBV5-8 to TRBJ2-1; TRBD2 aligns across 7 bases. CDR1 and CDR2 from the germline V gene are SGHTS and YDEGEE. Unmatched junction bases numbered 12, after V lost 3 bases and J lost 12 bases. The CDR3 loop spans 14 amino acids. CDR3: CASSSPGTIGLQFF. The DNA of the CDR3 is TGTGCCAGCAGCTCTCCCGGGACTATAGGGTTGCAGTTCTTC.

Concerning this clone itself: A much larger clone sits a single nucleotide away, making a read error possible. The rearrangement links TRBV7-2 to TRBJ1-1, with unresolved D. Germline CDR1 reads SGHTA; CDR2 reads FQGNSA. The CDR3 spans 11 residues. Trimming took off 0 bases at V and 7 bases at J, with 3 bases between the two ends. Here the CDR3 reads CASSLALEAFF. The CDR3 DNA is TGTGCCAGCAGCTTAGCCCTTGAAGCTTTCTTT. Filled out from reference TRBV7-2 and TRBJ1-1, the complete variable domain reads GAGVSQSPSNKVTEKGKDVELRCDPISGHTALYWYRQSLGQGLEFLIYFQGNSAPDKSGLPSDRFSAERTGGSVSTLTIQRTQQEDSAVYLCASSLALEAFFGQGTRLTVV.

The rearrangement links TRBV5-1 to TRBJ2-2, with TRBD2 identical over 7 bases. CDR1 and CDR2 from the germline V gene are SGHRS and YFSETQ. There are 15 residues in the CDR3. V trimming: 7 bases; J trimming: 2 bases; junction bases outside the gene matches: 8. The CDR3 sequence is CASARGDLNTGELFF. In DNA form, the CDR3 reads TGCGCCAGCGCTCGGGGGGACCTAAACACCGGGGAGCTGTTTTTT.

The rearrangement uses TRBV7-9 and TRBJ2-7; the match to TRBD1 covers 9 bases. J lost 4 bases, V lost 5 bases, and 6 bases had no gene match. Looked up from germline, CDR1 is SEHNR and CDR2 is FQNEAQ (reference sequence). The CDR3 sequence is 14 residues long. In DNA form, the CDR3 reads TGTGCCAGCAGCCAGGGACAGGGTAATTACGAGCAGTACTTC. Translating gives CASSQGQGNYEQYF. The variable domain in full, with the rest retrieved from reference TRBV7-9 and TRBJ2-7, is DTGVSQNPRHKITKRGQNVTFRCDPISEHNRLYWYRQTLGQGPEFLTYFQNEAQLEKSRLLSDRFSAERPKGSFSTLEIQRTEQGDSAMYLCASSQGQGNYEQYFGPGTRLTVT.